What follows describes a single TCR beta chain. Its matching antigen is unknown. The data are from a study of shared clonotypes between healthy human individuals. Background on the study: There were three CD4 naive, three CD4 memory, two CD8 naive and one CD8 memory plates per donor. Study results and caveats: Generation probabilities were higher for clonotypes shared across all four sorted-subset donors than for unshared ones. Memory subsets had estimated richness that was generally smaller than that of naive subsets.

Germline lookup yields CDR1 LNHNV and CDR2 YYDKDF (reference sequence). Trimming at V came to 3 bases and at J to 6 bases, leaving 10 bases not matched to a gene. The CDR3 loop spans 15 amino acids. Once extracted for a subset, genomic DNA was divided evenly among several immunoSEQ plates. The table came from immunoSEQ multiplex PCR; TCRdb's copy has only in-frame clones and leaves some out. The table has approximately 2.3 million clones, more than 85% seen once; the top ten hold 0.35% to 0.5%. Sequenced material: naive CD4+ T cells from PBMCs. Subset meaning: CD45RA+ positively selected. V usage is TRBV15 and J usage is TRBJ1-2, with 7 positions matching TRBD1. The clonotype was recovered from a man aged 18 to 30 in good health. Some clones in this sample may be carry-over from other donors' samples. DNA of the CDR3: TGTGCCACCAGCAGGAGTATACAGGGGACCGATGGCTACACCTTC. This gives the protein CATSRSIQGTDGYTF.